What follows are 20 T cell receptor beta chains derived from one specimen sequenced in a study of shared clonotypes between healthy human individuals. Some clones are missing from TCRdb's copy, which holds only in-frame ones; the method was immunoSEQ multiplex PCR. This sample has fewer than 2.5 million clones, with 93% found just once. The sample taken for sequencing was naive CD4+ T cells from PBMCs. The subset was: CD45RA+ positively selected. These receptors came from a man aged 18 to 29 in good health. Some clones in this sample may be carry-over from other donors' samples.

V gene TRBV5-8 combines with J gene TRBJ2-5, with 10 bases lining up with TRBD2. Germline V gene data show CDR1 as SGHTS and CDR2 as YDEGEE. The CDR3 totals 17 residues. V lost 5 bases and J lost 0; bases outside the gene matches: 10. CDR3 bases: TGTGCCAGCAGACGAGGACTAGCGGAGGAGTACCAAGAGACCCAGTACTTC. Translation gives CASRRGLAEEYQETQYF.

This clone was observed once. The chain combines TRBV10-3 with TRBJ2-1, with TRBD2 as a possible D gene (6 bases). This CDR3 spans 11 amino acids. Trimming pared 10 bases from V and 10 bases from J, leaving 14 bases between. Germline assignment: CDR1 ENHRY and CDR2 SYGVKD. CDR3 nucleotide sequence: TGTGCCACCGACCGTGGGGGGGAGCAGTTCTTC. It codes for CATDRGGEQFF.

The CDR3 region has the DNA TGCGCCAGCAGGAGACAACAGGGATCTAACTATGGCTACACCTTC. Encoded protein: CASRRQQGSNYGYTF. The J gene is TRBJ1-2, the V gene TRBV5-1; possible D gene TRBD1, 6 bases. Germline-derived CDR1 and CDR2 are SGHRS and YFSETQ. The CDR3 is made up of 15 amino acids. V was shortened by 5 bases and J by 0 bases, with 14 bases between the two germline ends.

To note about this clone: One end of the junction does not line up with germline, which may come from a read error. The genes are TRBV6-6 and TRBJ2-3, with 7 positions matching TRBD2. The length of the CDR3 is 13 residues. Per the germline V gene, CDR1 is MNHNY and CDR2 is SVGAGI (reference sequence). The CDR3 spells CASESGIRRGKYF. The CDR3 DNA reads TGCGCCAGCGAAAGCGGGATTAGGAGGGGCAAGTATTTT.

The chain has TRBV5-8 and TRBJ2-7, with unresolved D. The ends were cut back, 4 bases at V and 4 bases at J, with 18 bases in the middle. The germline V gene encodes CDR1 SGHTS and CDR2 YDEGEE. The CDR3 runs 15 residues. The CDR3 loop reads CASSPRTGVGYEQYF. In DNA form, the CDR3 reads TGTGCCAGCAGCCCCCGGACCGGAGTGGGATACGAGCAGTACTTC.

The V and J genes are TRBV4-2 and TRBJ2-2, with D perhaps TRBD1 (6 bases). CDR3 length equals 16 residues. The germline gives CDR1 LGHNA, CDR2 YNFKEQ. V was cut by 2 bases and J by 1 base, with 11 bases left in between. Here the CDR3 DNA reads TGTGCCAGCAGCCAACAGGGCAGGGGGAACACCGGGGAGCTGTTTTTT. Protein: CASSQQGRGNTGELFF.

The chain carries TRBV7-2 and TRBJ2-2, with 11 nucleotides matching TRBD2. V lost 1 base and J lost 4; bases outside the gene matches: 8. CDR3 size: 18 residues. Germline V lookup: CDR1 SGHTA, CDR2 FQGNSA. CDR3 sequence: CASSLVRLAGGITGELFF. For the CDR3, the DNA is TGTGCCAGCAGCTTAGTTCGGCTAGCGGGAGGTATCACCGGGGAGCTGTTTTTT. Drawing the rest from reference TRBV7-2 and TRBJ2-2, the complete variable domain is GAGVSQSPSNKVTEKGKDVELRCDPISGHTALYWYRQSLGQGLEFLIYFQGNSAPDKSGLPSDRFSAERTGGSVSTLTIQRTQQEDSAVYLCASSLVRLAGGITGELFFGEGSRLTVL.

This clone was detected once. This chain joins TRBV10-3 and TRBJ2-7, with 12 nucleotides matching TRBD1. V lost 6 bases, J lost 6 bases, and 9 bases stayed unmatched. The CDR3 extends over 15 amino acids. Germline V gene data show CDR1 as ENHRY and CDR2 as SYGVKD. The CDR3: CAISDWDRGPIEQYF. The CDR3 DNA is TGTGCCATCAGCGATTGGGACAGGGGGCCCATCGAGCAGTACTTC.

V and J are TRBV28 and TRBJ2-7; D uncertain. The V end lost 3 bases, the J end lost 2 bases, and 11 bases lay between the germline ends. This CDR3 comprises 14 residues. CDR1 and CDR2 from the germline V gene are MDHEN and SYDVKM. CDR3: CASSLRLGAYEQYF. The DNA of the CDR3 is TGTGCCAGCAGTTTGCGGCTGGGCGCCTACGAGCAGTACTTC.

CDR3 bases: TGTGCCAGCCAGGGACTAGCGGGGATCAATGAGCAGTTCTTC. It yields the protein CASQGLAGINEQFF. The J gene is TRBJ2-1, the V gene TRBV28, with TRBD2 matching 13 bases. This CDR3 spans 14 amino acids. The V gene end was trimmed by 8 bases and the J gene end by 6 bases; junction bases not matched to a gene: 4. Germline CDR1 is MDHEN and CDR2 is SYDVKM.

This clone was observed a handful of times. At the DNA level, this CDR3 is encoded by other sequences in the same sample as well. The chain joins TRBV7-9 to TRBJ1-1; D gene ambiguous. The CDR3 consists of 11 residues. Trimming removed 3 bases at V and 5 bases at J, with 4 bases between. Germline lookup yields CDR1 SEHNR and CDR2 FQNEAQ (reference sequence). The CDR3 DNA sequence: TGTGCCAGCAGCTTGGGGACTGAAGCTTTCTTT. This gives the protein CASSLGTEAFF.

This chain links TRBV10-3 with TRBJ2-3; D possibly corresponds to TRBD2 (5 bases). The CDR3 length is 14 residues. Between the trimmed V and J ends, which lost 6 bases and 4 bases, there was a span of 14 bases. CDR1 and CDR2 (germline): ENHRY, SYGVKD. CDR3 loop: CAIRAGEGPDTQYF. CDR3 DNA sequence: TGTGCCATCAGGGCGGGCGAAGGACCAGATACGCAGTATTTT.

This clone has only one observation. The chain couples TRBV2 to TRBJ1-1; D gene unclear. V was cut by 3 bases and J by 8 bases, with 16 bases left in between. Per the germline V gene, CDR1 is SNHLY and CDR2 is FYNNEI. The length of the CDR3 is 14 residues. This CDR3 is CASSERVGLGEAFF. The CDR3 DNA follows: TGTGCCAGCAGTGAGAGGGTAGGGCTGGGGGAAGCTTTCTTT. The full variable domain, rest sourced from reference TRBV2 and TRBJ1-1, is EPEVTQTPSHQVTQMGQEVILRCVPISNHLYFYWYRQILGQKVEFLVSFYNNEISEKSEIFDDQFSVERPDGSNFTLKIRSTKLEDSAMYFCASSERVGLGEAFFGQGTRLTVV.

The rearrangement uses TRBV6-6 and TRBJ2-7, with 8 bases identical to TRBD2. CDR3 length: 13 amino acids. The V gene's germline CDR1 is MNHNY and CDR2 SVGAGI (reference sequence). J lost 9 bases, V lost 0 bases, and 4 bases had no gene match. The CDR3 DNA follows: TGTGCCAGCAGTTACTCAGCGGGGGCCGGGCAGTACTTC. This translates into CASSYSAGAGQYF.

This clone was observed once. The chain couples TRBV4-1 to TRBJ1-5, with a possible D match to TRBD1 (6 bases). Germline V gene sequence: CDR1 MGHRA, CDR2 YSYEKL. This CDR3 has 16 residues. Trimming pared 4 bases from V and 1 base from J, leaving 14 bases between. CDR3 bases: TGCGCCAGCAGCCCCCCAGGGGCGGGGAGCAATCAGCCCCAGCATTTT. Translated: CASSPPGAGSNQPQHF.

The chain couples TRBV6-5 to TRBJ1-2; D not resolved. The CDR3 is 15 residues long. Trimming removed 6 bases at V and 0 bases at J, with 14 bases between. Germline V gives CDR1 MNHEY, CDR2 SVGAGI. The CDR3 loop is CASSRSWNANYGYTF. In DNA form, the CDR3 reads TGTGCCAGCAGCCGCTCATGGAACGCTAACTATGGCTACACCTTC.

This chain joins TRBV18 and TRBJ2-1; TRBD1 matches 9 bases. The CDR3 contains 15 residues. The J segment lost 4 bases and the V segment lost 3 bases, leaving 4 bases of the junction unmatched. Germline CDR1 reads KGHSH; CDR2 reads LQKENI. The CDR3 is CASSPRDRAYNEQFF. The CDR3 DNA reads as TGTGCCAGCTCACCCCGGGACAGGGCGTACAATGAGCAGTTCTTC.

In DNA form, the CDR3 reads TGCGCCAGCAGCTTTAAGATGAACACTGAAGCTTTCTTT. Protein sequence: CASSFKMNTEAFF. The rearrangement joins TRBV5-1 to TRBJ1-1; D is undetermined. The CDR3 consists of 13 residues. With 2 bases removed from V and 0 bases from J, the gap between germline ends came to 5 bases. CDR1 is SGHRS, CDR2 YFSETQ, per germline. The complete variable domain, with remaining parts taken from reference TRBV5-1 and TRBJ1-1, reads KAGVTQTPRYLIKTRGQQVTLSCSPISGHRSVSWYQQTPGQGLQFLFEYFSETQRNKGNFPGRFSGRQFSNSRSEMNVSTLELGDSALYLCASSFKMNTEAFFGQGTRLTVV.

The CDR3 protein is CASSESPQSTIYF. CDR3 coding DNA: TGTGCCAGCAGTGAATCTCCCCAGAGCACCATATATTTT. The chain joins TRBV2 to TRBJ1-3, with D uncertain. CDR3 length: 13 amino acids. The V and J ends lost 2 bases and 9 bases respectively, with 11 bases between them. Germline-derived CDR1 and CDR2 are SNHLY and FYNNEI.

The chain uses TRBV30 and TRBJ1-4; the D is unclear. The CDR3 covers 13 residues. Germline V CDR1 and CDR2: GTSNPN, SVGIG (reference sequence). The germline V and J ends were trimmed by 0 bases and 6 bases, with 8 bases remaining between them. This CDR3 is CAWSVPGYEKLFF. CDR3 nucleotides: TGTGCCTGGAGTGTACCGGGGTATGAAAAACTGTTTTTT.